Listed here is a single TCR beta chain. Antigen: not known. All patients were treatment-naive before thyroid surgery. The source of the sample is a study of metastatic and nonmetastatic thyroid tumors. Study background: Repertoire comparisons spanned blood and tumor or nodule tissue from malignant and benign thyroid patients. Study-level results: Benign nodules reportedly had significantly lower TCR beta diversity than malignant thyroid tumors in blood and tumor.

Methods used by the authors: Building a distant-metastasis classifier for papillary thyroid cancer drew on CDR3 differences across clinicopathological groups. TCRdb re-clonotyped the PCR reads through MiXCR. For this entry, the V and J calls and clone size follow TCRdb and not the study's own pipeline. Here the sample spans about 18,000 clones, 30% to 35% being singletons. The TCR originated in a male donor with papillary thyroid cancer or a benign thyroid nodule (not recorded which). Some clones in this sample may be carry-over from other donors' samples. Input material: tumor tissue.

As DNA, the CDR3 is TGTGCCAGCAGCTTATTCCAGGAAGTTGGCTACACCTTC. This codes for CASSLFQEVGYTF. V usage is TRBV11-2 and J usage is TRBJ1-2, with unresolved D. CDR1 is SGHAT, CDR2 FQNNGV, per germline. CDR3 length: 13 amino acids. V was shortened by 2 bases and J by 7 bases, with 11 bases between the two germline ends.